These 26 T cell receptor beta chains were sequenced from one sample in a study of response to subunit inactivated influenza vaccine. TCRdb re-called the RT-PCR reads through MiXCR, storing one row per CDR3 protein. Among some 640,000 distinct CDR3 sequences listed, approximately 14% were seen once. The material sequenced was PBMCs from blood, taken roughly 15 days before vaccination. These receptors were obtained from a man aged 50 to 60 who received an inactivated influenza vaccine.

The genes are TRBV5-1 and TRBJ2-3; 10 bases line up with TRBD2. The germline CDR1 and CDR2 sequences are SGHRS and YFSETQ. The V and J ends lost 4 bases and 5 bases, in that order; junction bases with no gene match: 10. The CDR3 runs to 16 residues. The DNA for the CDR3 is TGCGCCAGCAGCCCATCCGGGACTAGCGTGGGAGATACGCAGTATTTT. Encoded protein: CASSPSGTSVGDTQYF.

This clonotype has a handful of counts. V and J are TRBV13 and TRBJ1-2, with TRBD1 as a possible D gene (5 bases). The V gene's germline CDR1 is PRHDT and CDR2 FYEKMQ (reference sequence). There are 14 residues in the CDR3. Trimming pared 5 bases from V and 3 bases from J, leaving 13 bases between. The CDR3, as DNA: TGTGCCAGCAGCCCCCCGCGAGGGGACTATGGCTACACCTTC. Amino acids: CASSPPRGDYGYTF. Based on the CDR3 plus reference TRBV13 and TRBJ1-2, the full variable domain is AAGVIQSPRHLIKEKRETATLKCYPIPRHDTVYWYQQGPGQDPQFLISFYEKMQSDKGSIPDRFSAQQFSDYHSELNMSSLELGDSALYFCASSPPRGDYGYTFGSGTRLTVV.

This clonotype was observed a handful of times. The chain employs TRBV6-2 or TRBV6-3 and TRBJ2-2; D is unresolved. V was cut by 7 bases and J by 8 bases, with 8 bases left in between. This CDR3 spans 11 amino acids. In germline, CDR1 is MNHEY, CDR2 SVGEGT. CDR3 DNA sequence: TGTGCCAGCAAAAATATGGGGGAGCTGTTTTTT. Translating it yields CASKNMGELFF.

The chain joins TRBV9 to TRBJ2-1; D unclear. Trimming took off 0 bases at V and 0 bases at J, with 10 bases between the two ends. Germline V gene sequence: CDR1 SGDLS, CDR2 YYNGEE. The CDR3 has 16 residues. The CDR3 loop is CASSVGAPSSYNEQFF. CDR3 nucleotides: TGTGCCAGCAGCGTAGGGGCACCTAGCTCCTACAATGAGCAGTTCTTC. Looking up the rest from reference TRBV9 and TRBJ2-1 gives the full variable domain: DSGVTQTPKHLITATGQRVTLRCSPRSGDLSVYWYQQSLDQGLQFLIQYYNGEERAKGNILERFSAQQFPDLHSELNLSSLELGDSALYFCASSVGAPSSYNEQFFGPGTRLTVL.

This sequence joins TRBV11-2 and TRBJ2-2; 11 nucleotides align to TRBD2. CDR1 and CDR2 (germline): SGHAT, FQNNGV. V lost 4 bases to trimming and J lost 1 base; unmatched junction nucleotides: 8. This CDR3 comprises 18 residues. CDR3 sequence reads: CASSSYIAGGKNTGELFF. The CDR3 nucleotides read TGTGCCAGCAGCTCTTATATAGCGGGGGGGAAGAACACCGGGGAGCTGTTTTTT.

This clonotype was detected ten times or more. This chain connects TRBV7-9 to TRBJ2-1; 14 nucleotides agree with TRBD2. Per germline, CDR1 SEHNR and CDR2 FQNEAQ (reference sequence). The CDR3 totals 16 residues. Trimming took 5 bases from V and 4 from J; bases not matched to a gene: 4. The CDR3 is CASSTRLAGGYNEQFF. The CDR3 DNA reads as TGTGCCAGCAGCACAAGACTAGCGGGAGGGTACAATGAGCAGTTCTTC.

This clonotype appeared a few times. The V call is TRBV21-1, the J call TRBJ2-6; the table's D gene call, TRBD1, was not cross checked with the DNA. TRBV21-1 is tagged as a pseudogene. The CDR3 extends over 16 amino acids. CDR3 loop: CASSIRGNSGANVLTF. CDR3 DNA: TGTGCCAGCAGCATCCGGGGTAACTCTGGGGCCAACGTCCTGACTTTC.

The chain has TRBV4-1 and TRBJ2-3, with TRBD2 matching over 8 bases. The J segment lost 1 base and the V segment lost 3 bases, leaving 3 bases of the junction unmatched. CDR1 is MGHRA and CDR2 is YSYEKL in the germline V gene. This CDR3 contains 15 residues. The CDR3 DNA follows: TGCGCCAGCAGCCAGGGGCGGGGGGGCACAGATACGCAGTATTTT. Protein product: CASSQGRGGTDTQYF.

This clonotype occurred a few times. V gene TRBV4-3 combines with J gene TRBJ2-5; D perhaps matches TRBD1 (5 bases). The length of the CDR3 is 15 residues. With 3 bases removed from V and 5 bases from J, the gap between germline ends came to 16 bases. Germline CDR1 reads LGHNA; CDR2 reads YSLEER. The CDR3 nucleotides are TGCGCCAGCAGCCAGAGCCCTGTGGGGCCCGAGACCCAGTACTTC. This encodes CASSQSPVGPETQYF.

In this sample, this clonotype turned up a few times. The gene calls are TRBV29-1 and TRBJ2-1; 8 bases fit TRBD2. Germline CDR1 SQVTM, CDR2 ANQGSEA. The trim removed 7 bases at V and 9 bases at J, leaving 17 bases unmatched. CDR3 length: 15 amino acids. As DNA, the CDR3 is TGCAGCGCCCCGAGGCCAGCGGGGGCCCGGGGTGAGCAGTTCTTC. Encoded protein: CSAPRPAGARGEQFF.

The chain joins TRBV15 to TRBJ2-3, with D uncertain. The CDR3 length is 13 residues. Trimming pared 0 bases from V and 10 bases from J, leaving 11 bases between. Germline-derived CDR1 and CDR2 are LNHNV and YYDKDF (reference sequence). The CDR3 spells CATSRDQAYSQYF. CDR3 nucleotide sequence: TGTGCCACCAGCAGAGATCAGGCGTACTCGCAGTATTTT.

The gene calls are TRBV6-2 or TRBV6-3 and TRBJ2-7; TRBD2 is a possible D gene (6 bases). Germline CDR1 and CDR2: MNHEY and SVGEGT. The V end lost 2 bases, the J end lost 2 bases, and 10 bases lay between the germline ends. This CDR3 has 14 residues. The CDR3, as DNA: TGTGCCAGCAGTTACGGAGGGCCCCCCTACGAGCAGTACTTC. It codes for CASSYGGPPYEQYF.

The chain joins TRBV16 to TRBJ2-7; weak D call: TRBD1 (6 bases). V was pared by 1 base and J by 1 base, with 14 bases between. The CDR3 extends over 16 amino acids. The germline V gene has CDR1 KGHSY and CDR2 FQNENV. The CDR3 spells CASSQFTAGASYEQYF. In nucleotides, the CDR3 is TGTGCCAGCAGCCAATTCACAGCAGGGGCGTCCTACGAGCAGTACTTC.

This clonotype was seen more than once but under ten times. DNA for the CDR3: TGTGCCAGCAGCTTAGCGGCACAAAACATTCAGTACTTC. Translating it yields CASSLAAQNIQYF. The V gene is TRBV7-2, the J gene TRBJ2-4; D not certain. The CDR3 runs to 13 residues. V was pared by 0 bases and J by 5 bases, with 5 bases between. The germline gives CDR1 SGHTA, CDR2 FQGNSA.

In its sample, this clonotype was seen many times. V usage is TRBV28 and J usage is TRBJ2-7; TRBD2 agrees at 12 bases. V lost 5 bases, J lost 6 bases, and 5 bases stayed unmatched. Germline V gene sequence: CDR1 MDHEN, CDR2 SYDVKM. CDR3 length: 14 residues. The CDR3 bases are TGTGCCAGCAGTCCTAGCGGGAGGGCGCGCGAGCAGTACTTC. Amino acid sequence: CASSPSGRAREQYF. Filled out from reference TRBV28 and TRBJ2-7, the complete variable domain reads DVKVTQSSRYLVKRTGEKVFLECVQDMDHENMFWYRQDPGLGLRLIYFSYDVKMKEKGDIPEGYSVSREKKERFSLILESASTNQTSMYLCASSPSGRAREQYFGPGTRLTVT.

CDR3: CASSQQGGIAKNIQYF. The DNA for the CDR3 is TGTGCCAGCAGCCAACAGGGGGGAATAGCCAAAAACATTCAGTACTTC. The chain employs TRBV3-1 and TRBJ2-4; perhaps TRBD1 as D (7 bases). This CDR3 spans 16 amino acids. Between the trimmed V and J ends, which lost 2 bases and 0 bases, there was a span of 11 bases. Germline assignment: CDR1 LGHDT and CDR2 YNNKEL (reference sequence).

This clonotype has just one count. This rearrangement joins TRBV4-3 to TRBJ1-2, with D perhaps matching TRBD1 (6 bases). Germline CDR1 LGHNA, CDR2 YSLEER. V was shortened by 1 base and J by 5 bases, with 14 bases between the two germline ends. The CDR3 extends over 15 amino acids. In DNA, the CDR3 is TGCGCCAGCAGCCAAGGGTACACAGGGTTTTATGGCTACACCTTC. Its protein product is CASSQGYTGFYGYTF.

This clonotype was seen more than once but under ten times. The chain links TRBV4-2 to TRBJ2-7; TRBD1 aligns across 8 bases. This CDR3 region has 16 residues. CDR1 LGHNA and CDR2 YNFKEQ come from the germline V gene. The V and J ends lost 0 bases and 7 bases, in that order; junction bases with no gene match: 11. This CDR3 reads CASSQDAQGAFGEQYF. DNA for the CDR3: TGTGCCAGCAGCCAAGATGCTCAGGGGGCATTTGGGGAGCAGTACTTC.

This chain joins TRBV7-2 and TRBJ2-2, with 11 bases fitting TRBD2. The CDR3 spans 17 residues. CDR1 is SGHTA and CDR2 is FQGNSA in the germline V gene. The junction had 6 bases not matched to a gene; V was cut back by 6 bases and J by 0 bases. CDR3 bases: TGTGCCAGCAGGCGAGGGACTAGCGGCGCGAACACCGGGGAGCTGTTTTTT. Its translation is CASRRGTSGANTGELFF.

The chain couples TRBV7-3 to TRBJ1-1; tentative D call: TRBD1 (5 bases). CDR3 length: 16 amino acids. V was cut by 5 bases and J by 5 bases, with 21 bases left in between. CDR1 SGHTA and CDR2 FQGTGA come from the germline V gene. In DNA form, the CDR3 reads TGTGCCAGCAGCCCCCGGGGGGGTGGCGGCCGAACTGAAGCTTTCTTT. It specifies CASSPRGGGGRTEAFF.

This clonotype came up a few times. The rearrangement links TRBV20-1 to TRBJ1-1; 9 nucleotides match TRBD1. V shed 0 bases and J 1 base; nucleotides not matched to a gene: 3. Germline CDR1 reads DFQATT; CDR2 reads SNEGSKA (reference sequence). The CDR3 length is 15 residues. CDR3 residues: CSARDTGQGNTEAFF. CDR3 DNA: TGCAGTGCTAGAGATACGGGACAGGGGAACACTGAAGCTTTCTTT.

This clonotype was counted many times. The chain is built from TRBV5-1 and TRBJ2-1, with D hard to call. Trimming took 7 bases from V and 6 from J, leaving 20 bases between them. The CDR3 length is 15 residues. Germline V lookup: CDR1 SGHRS, CDR2 YFSETQ. The CDR3 DNA is TGCGCCAGCGGCCCCATGGGGTCGTCGTTCAATGAGCAGTTCTTC. This gives the protein CASGPMGSSFNEQFF.

The J gene is TRBJ1-2, the V gene TRBV7-8; D is unresolved. CDR3 length: 15 amino acids. Germline V gene sequence: CDR1 SGHVS, CDR2 FQNEAQ. Trimming stripped 5 bases from V and 2 bases from J, with 15 bases between. This chain's CDR3 is CASSPRRAGNYGYTF. CDR3 sequence (DNA): TGTGCCAGCAGCCCCCGACGGGCGGGCAACTATGGCTACACCTTC.

This clonotype has ten or more counts. This chain connects TRBV4-3 to TRBJ2-1, with TRBD1 matching 9 bases. The germline V gene has CDR1 LGHNA and CDR2 YSLEER. Trimming cost V 2 bases and J 2 bases; bases outside gene matches: 7. This CDR3 has 17 amino acids. CDR3: CASSQSLGQGPYNEQFF. The CDR3 DNA reads as TGCGCCAGCAGCCAATCACTGGGACAGGGTCCCTACAATGAGCAGTTCTTC.

In its sample, this clonotype was seen a few times. J is TRBJ2-7 and V is TRBV28; D is possibly TRBD2 (5 bases). Germline assignment: CDR1 MDHEN and CDR2 SYDVKM. Trimming stripped 1 base from V and 7 bases from J, with 11 bases between. The CDR3 spans 13 residues. The DNA for the CDR3 is TGTGCCAGCAGTTTATACGGCGGACTGGAGCAGTACTTC. Translated: CASSLYGGLEQYF. Based on the CDR3 plus reference TRBV28 and TRBJ2-7, the full variable domain is DVKVTQSSRYLVKRTGEKVFLECVQDMDHENMFWYRQDPGLGLRLIYFSYDVKMKEKGDIPEGYSVSREKKERFSLILESASTNQTSMYLCASSLYGGLEQYFGPGTRLTVT.

In its sample, this clonotype was seen a few times. This chain joins TRBV5-1 and TRBJ1-2; 7 bases are a match to TRBD1. The J segment lost 2 bases and the V segment lost 0 bases, leaving 4 bases of the junction unmatched. From germline, CDR1 is SGHRS and CDR2 YFSETQ. The CDR3 spans 15 residues. For the CDR3, the DNA is TGCGCCAGCAGCTTGGAAGGGGGCAGGAACTATGGCTACACCTTC. Its protein is CASSLEGGRNYGYTF.